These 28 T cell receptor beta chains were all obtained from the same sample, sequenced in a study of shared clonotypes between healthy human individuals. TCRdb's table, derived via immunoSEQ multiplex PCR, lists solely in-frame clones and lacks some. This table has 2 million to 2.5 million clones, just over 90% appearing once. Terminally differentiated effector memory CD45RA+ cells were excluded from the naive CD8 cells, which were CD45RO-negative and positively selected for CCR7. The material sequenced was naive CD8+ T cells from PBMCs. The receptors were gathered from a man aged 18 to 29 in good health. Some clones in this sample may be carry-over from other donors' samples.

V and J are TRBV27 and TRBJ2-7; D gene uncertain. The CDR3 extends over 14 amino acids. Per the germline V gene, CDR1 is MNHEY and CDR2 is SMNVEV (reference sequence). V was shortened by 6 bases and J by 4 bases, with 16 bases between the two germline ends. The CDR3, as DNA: TGTGCCAGCAGCTGGGGTGGGCAGGCTTACGAGCAGTACTTC. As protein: CASSWGGQAYEQYF.

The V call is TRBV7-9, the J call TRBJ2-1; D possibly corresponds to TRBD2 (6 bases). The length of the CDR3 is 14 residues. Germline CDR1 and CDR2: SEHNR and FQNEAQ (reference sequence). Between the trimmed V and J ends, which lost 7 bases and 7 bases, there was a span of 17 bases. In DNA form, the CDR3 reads TGTGCCAGCACGAACGGGGGTTCGGGGAATGAGCAGTTCTTC. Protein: CASTNGGSGNEQFF.

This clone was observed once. Written as DNA, the CDR3 is TGTGCCAGTAGTATATTTGCAGGCCCGACTCCTGCAATGAACACTGAAGCTTTCTTT. Translated, it gives CASSIFAGPTPAMNTEAFF. V and J are TRBV19 and TRBJ1-1; D gene uncertain. V dropped 2 bases and J dropped 0 bases, with 22 bases sitting between them. The CDR3 extends over 19 amino acids. Germline loops: CDR1 LNHDA, CDR2 SQIVND (reference sequence).

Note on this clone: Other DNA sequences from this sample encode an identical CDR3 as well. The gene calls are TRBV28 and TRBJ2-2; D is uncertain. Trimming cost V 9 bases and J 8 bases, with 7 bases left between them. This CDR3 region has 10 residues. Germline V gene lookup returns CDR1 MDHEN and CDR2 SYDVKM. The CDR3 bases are TGTGCCAGTCGTAGAGGGGAGCTGTTTTTT. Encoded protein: CASRRGELFF.

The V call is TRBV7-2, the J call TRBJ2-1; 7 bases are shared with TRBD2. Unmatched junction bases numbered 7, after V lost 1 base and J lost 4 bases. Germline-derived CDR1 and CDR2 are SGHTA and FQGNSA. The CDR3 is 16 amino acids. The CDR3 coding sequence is TGTGCCAGCAGCTTAGTGGCGGGAGCGAAGTACAATGAGCAGTTCTTC. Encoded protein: CASSLVAGAKYNEQFF. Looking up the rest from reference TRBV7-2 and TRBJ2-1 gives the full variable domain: GAGVSQSPSNKVTEKGKDVELRCDPISGHTALYWYRQSLGQGLEFLIYFQGNSAPDKSGLPSDRFSAERTGGSVSTLTIQRTQQEDSAVYLCASSLVAGAKYNEQFFGPGTRLTVL.

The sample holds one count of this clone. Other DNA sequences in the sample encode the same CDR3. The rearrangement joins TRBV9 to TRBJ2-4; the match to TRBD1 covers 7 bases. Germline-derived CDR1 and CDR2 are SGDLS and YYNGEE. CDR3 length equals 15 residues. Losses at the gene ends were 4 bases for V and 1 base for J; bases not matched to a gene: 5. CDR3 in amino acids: CASSPTGVAKNIQYF. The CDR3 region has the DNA TGTGCCAGCAGCCCAACAGGGGTGGCCAAAAACATTCAGTACTTC.

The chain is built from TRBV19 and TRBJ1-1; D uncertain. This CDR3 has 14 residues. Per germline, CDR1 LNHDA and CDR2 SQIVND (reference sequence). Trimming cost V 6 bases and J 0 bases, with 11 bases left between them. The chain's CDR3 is CASRKIPMNTEAFF. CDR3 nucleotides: TGTGCCAGTAGAAAGATACCCATGAACACTGAAGCTTTCTTT.

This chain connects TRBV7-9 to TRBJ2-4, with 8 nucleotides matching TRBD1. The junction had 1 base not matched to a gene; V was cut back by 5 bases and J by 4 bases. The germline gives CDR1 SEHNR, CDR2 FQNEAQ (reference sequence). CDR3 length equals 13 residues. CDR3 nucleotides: TGTGCCAGCAGCGGGACAGGAAAAAACATTCAGTACTTC. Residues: CASSGTGKNIQYF. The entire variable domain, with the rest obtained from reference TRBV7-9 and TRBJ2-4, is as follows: DTGVSQNPRHKITKRGQNVTFRCDPISEHNRLYWYRQTLGQGPEFLTYFQNEAQLEKSRLLSDRFSAERPKGSFSTLEIQRTEQGDSAMYLCASSGTGKNIQYFGAGTRLSVL.

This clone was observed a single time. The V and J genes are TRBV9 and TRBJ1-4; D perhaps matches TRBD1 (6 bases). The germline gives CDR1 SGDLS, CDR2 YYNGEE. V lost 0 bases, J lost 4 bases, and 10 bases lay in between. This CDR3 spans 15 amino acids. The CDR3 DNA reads TGTGCCAGCAGCGTAGAAGGGGGAGGTAATGAAAAACTGTTTTTT. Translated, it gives CASSVEGGGNEKLFF.

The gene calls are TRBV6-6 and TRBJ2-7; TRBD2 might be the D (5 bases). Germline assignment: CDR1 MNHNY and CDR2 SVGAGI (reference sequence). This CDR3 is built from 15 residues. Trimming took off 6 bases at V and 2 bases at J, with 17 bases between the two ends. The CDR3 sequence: CASSLEAPRAYEQYF. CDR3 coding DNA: TGTGCCAGCAGCCTCGAGGCCCCGCGGGCCTACGAGCAGTACTTC.

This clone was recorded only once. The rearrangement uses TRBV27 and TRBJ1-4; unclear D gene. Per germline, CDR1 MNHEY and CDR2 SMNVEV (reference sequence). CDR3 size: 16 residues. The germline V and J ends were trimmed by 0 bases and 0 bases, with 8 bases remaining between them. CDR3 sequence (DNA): TGTGCCAGCAGTTTATCGGGGTTCGCAACTAATGAAAAACTGTTTTTT. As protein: CASSLSGFATNEKLFF.

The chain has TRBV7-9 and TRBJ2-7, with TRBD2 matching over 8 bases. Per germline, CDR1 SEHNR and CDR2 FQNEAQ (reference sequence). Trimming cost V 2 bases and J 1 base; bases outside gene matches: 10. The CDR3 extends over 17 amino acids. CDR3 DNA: TGTGCCAGCAGCTTATACTCCCAGCGGGAGAGGTCCTACGAGCAGTACTTC. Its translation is CASSLYSQRERSYEQYF.

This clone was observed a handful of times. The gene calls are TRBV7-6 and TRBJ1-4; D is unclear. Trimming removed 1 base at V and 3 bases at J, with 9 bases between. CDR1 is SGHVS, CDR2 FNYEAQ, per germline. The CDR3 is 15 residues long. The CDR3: CASSLVAAPNEKLFF. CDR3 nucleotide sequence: TGTGCCAGCAGCTTAGTGGCGGCACCTAATGAAAAACTGTTTTTT.

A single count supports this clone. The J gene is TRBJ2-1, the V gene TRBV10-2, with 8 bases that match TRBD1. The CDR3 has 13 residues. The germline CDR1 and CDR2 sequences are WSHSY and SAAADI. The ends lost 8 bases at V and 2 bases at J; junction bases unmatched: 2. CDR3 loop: CASSGGAYNEQFF. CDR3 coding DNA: TGCGCCAGCTCAGGGGGCGCCTACAATGAGCAGTTCTTC.

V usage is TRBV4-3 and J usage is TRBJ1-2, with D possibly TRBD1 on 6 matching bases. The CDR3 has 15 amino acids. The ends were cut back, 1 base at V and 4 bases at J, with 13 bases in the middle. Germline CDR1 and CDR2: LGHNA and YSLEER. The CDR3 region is CASSQGNVGAYGYTF. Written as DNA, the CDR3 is TGCGCCAGCAGCCAAGGAAATGTGGGGGCCTATGGCTACACCTTC.

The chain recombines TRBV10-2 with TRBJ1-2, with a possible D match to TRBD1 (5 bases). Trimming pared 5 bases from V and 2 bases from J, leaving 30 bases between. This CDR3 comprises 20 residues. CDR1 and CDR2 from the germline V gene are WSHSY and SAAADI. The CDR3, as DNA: TGCGCCAGCAGTACTAACCCTACCCGGGACCGGGACGGATTAAACTATGGCTACACCTTC. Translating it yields CASSTNPTRDRDGLNYGYTF.

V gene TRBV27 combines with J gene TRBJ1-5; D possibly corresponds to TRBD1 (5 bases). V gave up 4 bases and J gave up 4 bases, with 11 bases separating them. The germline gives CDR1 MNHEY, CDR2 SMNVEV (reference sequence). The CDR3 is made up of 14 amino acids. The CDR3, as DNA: TGTGCCAGCAGTTCCCCAGGGTATAATCAGCCCCAGCATTTT. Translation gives CASSSPGYNQPQHF.

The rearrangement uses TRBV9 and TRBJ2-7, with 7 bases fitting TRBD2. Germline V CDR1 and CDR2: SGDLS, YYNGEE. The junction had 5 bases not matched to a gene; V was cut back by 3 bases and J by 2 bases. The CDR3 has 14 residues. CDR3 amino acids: CASSERDRAYEQYF. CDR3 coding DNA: TGTGCCAGCAGCGAGCGGGACCGAGCCTACGAGCAGTACTTC.

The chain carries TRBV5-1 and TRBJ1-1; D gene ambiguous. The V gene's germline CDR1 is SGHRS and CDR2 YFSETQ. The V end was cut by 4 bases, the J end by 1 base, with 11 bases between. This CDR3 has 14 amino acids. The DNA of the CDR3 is TGCGCCAGCAGCACGGGGTGGGCGAACACTGAAGCTTTCTTT. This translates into CASSTGWANTEAFF.

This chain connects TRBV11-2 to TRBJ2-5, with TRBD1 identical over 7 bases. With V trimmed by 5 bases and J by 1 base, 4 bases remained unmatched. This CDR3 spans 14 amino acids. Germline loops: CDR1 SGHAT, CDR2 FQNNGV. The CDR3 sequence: CASSTRTGQETQYF. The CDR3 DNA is TGTGCCAGCAGCACCAGGACAGGCCAAGAGACCCAGTACTTC.

The CDR3 sequence: CAISEKGTGVGEQYF. CDR3 DNA sequence: TGTGCCATCAGTGAGAAAGGGACAGGGGTGGGAGAGCAGTACTTC. The chain recombines TRBV10-3 with TRBJ2-7, with 10 bases lining up with TRBD1. This CDR3 is built from 15 residues. V lost 2 bases, J lost 7 bases, and 8 bases stayed unmatched. Germline CDR1 reads ENHRY; CDR2 reads SYGVKD.

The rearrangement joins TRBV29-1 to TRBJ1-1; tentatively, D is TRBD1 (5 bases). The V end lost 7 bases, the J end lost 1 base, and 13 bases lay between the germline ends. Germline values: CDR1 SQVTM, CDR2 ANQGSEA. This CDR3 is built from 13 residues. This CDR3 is CSAVQAANTEAFF. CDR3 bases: TGCAGCGCTGTACAGGCGGCGAACACTGAAGCTTTCTTT.

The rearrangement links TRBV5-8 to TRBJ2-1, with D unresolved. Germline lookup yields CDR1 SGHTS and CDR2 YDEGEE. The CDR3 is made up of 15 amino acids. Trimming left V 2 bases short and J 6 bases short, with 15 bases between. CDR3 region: CASSLPTSSPNEQFF. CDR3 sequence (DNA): TGTGCCAGCAGCTTACCAACCTCAAGCCCCAATGAGCAGTTCTTC.

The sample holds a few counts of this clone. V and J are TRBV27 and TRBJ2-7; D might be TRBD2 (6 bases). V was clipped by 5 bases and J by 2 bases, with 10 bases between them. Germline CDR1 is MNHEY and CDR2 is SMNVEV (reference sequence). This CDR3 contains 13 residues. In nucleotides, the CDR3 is TGTGCCAGCAGTCCCTGGGGGGCCTACGAGCAGTACTTC. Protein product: CASSPWGAYEQYF.

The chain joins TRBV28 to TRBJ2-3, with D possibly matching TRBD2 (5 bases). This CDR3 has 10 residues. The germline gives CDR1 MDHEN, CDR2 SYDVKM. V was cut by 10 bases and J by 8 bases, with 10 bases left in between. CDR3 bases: TGTGCCACCTCAGGAGGTACGCAGTATTTT. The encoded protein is CATSGGTQYF. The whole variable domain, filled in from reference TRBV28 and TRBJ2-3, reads DVKVTQSSRYLVKRTGEKVFLECVQDMDHENMFWYRQDPGLGLRLIYFSYDVKMKEKGDIPEGYSVSREKKERFSLILESASTNQTSMYLCATSGGTQYFGPGTRLTVL.

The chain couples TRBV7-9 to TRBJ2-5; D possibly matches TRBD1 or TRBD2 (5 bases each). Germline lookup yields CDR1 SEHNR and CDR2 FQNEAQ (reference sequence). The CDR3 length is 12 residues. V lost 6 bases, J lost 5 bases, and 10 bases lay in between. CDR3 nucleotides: TGTGCCAGCAGGGGACCTGGGGAGACCCAGTACTTC. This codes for CASRGPGETQYF. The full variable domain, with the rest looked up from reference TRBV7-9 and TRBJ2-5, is DTGVSQNPRHKITKRGQNVTFRCDPISEHNRLYWYRQTLGQGPEFLTYFQNEAQLEKSRLLSDRFSAERPKGSFSTLEIQRTEQGDSAMYLCASRGPGETQYFGPGTRLLVL.

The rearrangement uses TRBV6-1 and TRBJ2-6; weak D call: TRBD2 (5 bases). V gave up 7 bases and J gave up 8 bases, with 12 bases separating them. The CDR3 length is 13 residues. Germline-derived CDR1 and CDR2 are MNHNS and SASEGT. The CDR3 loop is CASKTGISNVLTF. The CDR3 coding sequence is TGTGCCAGCAAAACCGGGATATCCAACGTCCTGACTTTC.

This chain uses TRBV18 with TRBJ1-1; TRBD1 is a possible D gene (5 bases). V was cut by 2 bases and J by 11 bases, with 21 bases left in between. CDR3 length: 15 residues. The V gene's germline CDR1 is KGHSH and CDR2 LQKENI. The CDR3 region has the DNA TGTGCCAGCTCACCAGGGGACGGTGAAAGTCTGAGGGCTTTCTTT. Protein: CASSPGDGESLRAFF. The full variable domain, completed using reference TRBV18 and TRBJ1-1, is NAGVMQNPRHLVRRRGQEARLRCSPMKGHSHVYWYRQLPEEGLKFMVYLQKENIIDESGMPKERFSAEFPKEGPSILRIQQVVRGDSAAYFCASSPGDGESLRAFFGQGTRLTVV.